These T cell receptor beta chains were read from a single sample in a study of beta chain features in type 1 diabetes. Assay: immunoSEQ multiplex PCR; the TCRdb copy retains only in-frame clones and omits some. Here the sample spans approximately 380,000 clones, around 16% being singletons. Sequencing was performed on naive CD4+ T cells from blood. All receptors come from a woman under 30 in good health. CDR3s include the opening cysteine and the closing phenylalanine or tryptophan. The D gene is left open where the match is weak. A row's size may be missing; if present it is once, few, many or a size class.

v_call: TRBV30; j_call: TRBJ1-2; d_call: .; clone_size: few; cdr3_nt: TGTGCCTGGAGTGACAGGGTAGGGTATGGCTACACCTTC; cdr3_aa: CAWSDRVGYGYTF
v_call: TRBV7-9; j_call: TRBJ1-1; d_call: TRBD1; clone_size: few; cdr3_nt: TGTGCCAGCAGCTTTCTATCGACAGGGAAGAACACTGAAGCTTTCTTT; cdr3_aa: CASSFLSTGKNTEAFF
v_call: TRBV30; j_call: TRBJ1-5; d_call: .; clone_size: .; cdr3_nt: TGTGCCTGGACCAGGGGACATAGCAATCAGCCCCAGCATTTT; cdr3_aa: CAWTRGHSNQPQHF
v_call: TRBV13; j_call: TRBJ2-7; d_call: .; clone_size: few; cdr3_nt: TGTGCCAGCAGCTGGGGAGGGGGTAGCTCCTACGAGCAGTACTTC; cdr3_aa: CASSWGGGSSYEQYF
v_call: TRBV5-1; j_call: TRBJ2-5; d_call: .; clone_size: .; cdr3_nt: TGCGCCAGCAGCTTTTACATCCAAGAGACCCAGTACTTC; cdr3_aa: CASSFYIQETQYF
v_call: TRBV14; j_call: TRBJ2-7; d_call: .; clone_size: few; cdr3_nt: TGTGCCAGCAGCCAAGGTCGGTACGAGCAGTACTTC; cdr3_aa: CASSQGRYEQYF
v_call: TRBV7-2; j_call: TRBJ2-7; d_call: TRBD2; clone_size: .; cdr3_nt: TGTGCCAGCAGCTTCTCCGGGACTAGCTCCTACGAGCAGTACTTC; cdr3_aa: CASSFSGTSSYEQYF
v_call: TRBV6-5; j_call: TRBJ1-2; d_call: TRBD1; clone_size: .; cdr3_nt: TGTGCCAGCAGGGTGCAGAACAGGGGCGACTATGGCTACACCTTC; cdr3_aa: CASRVQNRGDYGYTF
v_call: TRBV27; j_call: TRBJ1-1; d_call: .; clone_size: .; cdr3_nt: TGTGCCAGCAGTTCCTCAGGGGTGATGAACACTGAAGCTTTCTTT; cdr3_aa: CASSSSGVMNTEAFF
v_call: TRBV18; j_call: TRBJ2-5; d_call: TRBD1; clone_size: few; cdr3_nt: TGTGCCAGCTCACTACTGGACAGAGGGGGCGAGACCCAGTACTTC; cdr3_aa: CASSLLDRGGETQYF
v_call: TRBV10-3; j_call: TRBJ1-4; d_call: .; clone_size: few; cdr3_nt: TGTGCCATCAAGGAAGGGGCGGTTGGGGAAAAACTGTTTTTT; cdr3_aa: CAIKEGAVGEKLFF
v_call: TRBV2; j_call: TRBJ1-2; d_call: .; clone_size: .; cdr3_nt: TGTGCCAGCAGTCGGGAAGCGAACTATGGCTACACCTTC; cdr3_aa: CASSREANYGYTF
v_call: TRBV27; j_call: TRBJ1-2; d_call: TRBD1; clone_size: few; cdr3_nt: TGTGCCAGCCGTCGGACAGGGGGCCCTCTTAACTATGGCTACACCTTC; cdr3_aa: CASRRTGGPLNYGYTF
v_call: TRBV18; j_call: TRBJ2-7; d_call: .; clone_size: .; cdr3_nt: TGTGCCAGCTCACCACCGGCAGGGGTGTACGAGCAGTACTTC; cdr3_aa: CASSPPAGVYEQYF
v_call: TRBV6-5; j_call: TRBJ1-1; d_call: .; clone_size: .; cdr3_nt: TGTGCCAGCAGTTACGATCGGGGGGGCAACACTGAAGCTTTCTTT; cdr3_aa: CASSYDRGGNTEAFF
v_call: TRBV2; j_call: TRBJ1-1; d_call: .; clone_size: few; cdr3_nt: TGTGCCAGCAGAGGACTCGGTTACGAAGCTTTCTTT; cdr3_aa: CASRGLGYEAFF
v_call: TRBV7-2; j_call: TRBJ2-3; d_call: TRBD1; clone_size: few; cdr3_nt: TGTGCCAGCAGCCGCCACGGACAGGGGACAGATACGCAGTATTTT; cdr3_aa: CASSRHGQGTDTQYF
v_call: TRBV18; j_call: TRBJ1-2; d_call: TRBD1; clone_size: .; cdr3_nt: TGTGCCAGCTCAACTGGACAGGGGGCTTATGGCTACACCTTC; cdr3_aa: CASSTGQGAYGYTF
v_call: TRBV5-1; j_call: TRBJ2-7; d_call: TRBD2; clone_size: .; cdr3_nt: TGCGCCAGCAGCTTGGGGGGGACTAGCGGTGGGAACGAGCAGTACTTC; cdr3_aa: CASSLGGTSGGNEQYF
v_call: TRBV30; j_call: TRBJ2-1; d_call: TRBD1; clone_size: .; cdr3_nt: TGTGCCTGGAGTGTAGGGACAGATTTCTACAATGAGCAGTTCTTC; cdr3_aa: CAWSVGTDFYNEQFF
v_call: TRBV6-5; j_call: TRBJ2-7; d_call: .; clone_size: .; cdr3_nt: TGTGCCAGCAGTTATTTTAGTGGGAGCGCCGACGAGCAGTACTTC; cdr3_aa: CASSYFSGSADEQYF
v_call: TRBV2; j_call: TRBJ1-1; d_call: .; clone_size: .; cdr3_nt: TGTGCCAGCAGCGACTTTATCCTGAACACTGAAGCTTTCTTT; cdr3_aa: CASSDFILNTEAFF
v_call: TRBV5-4; j_call: TRBJ2-3; d_call: .; clone_size: few; cdr3_nt: TGTGCCAGCAGCTTACTAAACACAGATACGCAGTATTTT; cdr3_aa: CASSLLNTDTQYF
v_call: TRBV5-4; j_call: TRBJ2-7; d_call: TRBD1; clone_size: .; cdr3_nt: TGTGCCAGCAGCCGAGGACAGGGATTACCCTACGAGCAGTACTTC; cdr3_aa: CASSRGQGLPYEQYF
v_call: TRBV11-2; j_call: TRBJ2-7; d_call: .; clone_size: few; cdr3_nt: TGTGCCAGCAGCTTAGCGTTAGCCTACGAGCAGTACTTC; cdr3_aa: CASSLALAYEQYF
v_call: TRBV10-3; j_call: TRBJ2-5; d_call: TRBD2; clone_size: few; cdr3_nt: TGTGCCATCAGTGAGTCGGCGGCTAGCGGGAAAGAGACCCAGTACTTC; cdr3_aa: CAISESAASGKETQYF
v_call: TRBV30; j_call: TRBJ1-5; d_call: .; clone_size: .; cdr3_nt: TGTGCCTGGACCTCACAGGAGAATCAGCCCCAGCATTTT; cdr3_aa: CAWTSQENQPQHF
v_call: TRBV18; j_call: TRBJ2-3; d_call: TRBD1; clone_size: once; cdr3_nt: TGTGCCAGCTCACCACCCTCGGGGGGACAGGGACAAGATACGCAGTATTTT; cdr3_aa: CASSPPSGGQGQDTQYF
v_call: TRBV6-4; j_call: TRBJ2-1; d_call: .; clone_size: .; cdr3_nt: TGTGCCAGCAGTTCCCTACCACAGGGACGAGAGCAGTTCTTC; cdr3_aa: CASSSLPQGREQFF
v_call: TRBV7-2; j_call: TRBJ1-4; d_call: .; clone_size: few; cdr3_nt: TGTGCCAGCAGCCACTCACGGGCTAATGAAAAACTGTTTTTT; cdr3_aa: CASSHSRANEKLFF
v_call: TRBV28; j_call: TRBJ2-1; d_call: TRBD1; clone_size: few; cdr3_nt: TGTGCCAGCAAGCCGGGACAGGGATTGTTAATTCGCAATGAGCAGTTCTTC; cdr3_aa: CASKPGQGLLIRNEQFF
v_call: TRBV5-1; j_call: TRBJ1-1; d_call: TRBD1; clone_size: .; cdr3_nt: TGCGCCAGCAGCTGGACAGGGGATGGGGCTTTCTTT; cdr3_aa: CASSWTGDGAFF
v_call: TRBV7-9; j_call: TRBJ2-7; d_call: TRBD2; clone_size: few; cdr3_nt: TGTGCCAGCAGCTTTACTAGCGGGATCATATCCTACGAGCAGTACTTC; cdr3_aa: CASSFTSGIISYEQYF
v_call: TRBV30; j_call: TRBJ2-7; d_call: .; clone_size: few; cdr3_nt: TGTGCCTGGAGTGCCTTTCACGAGCAGTACTTC; cdr3_aa: CAWSAFHEQYF
v_call: TRBV7-7; j_call: TRBJ1-2; d_call: .; clone_size: few; cdr3_nt: TGTGCTAGCAGCCCCTTAGGGGGAACCTATGGCTACACCTTC; cdr3_aa: CASSPLGGTYGYTF
v_call: TRBV6-1; j_call: TRBJ2-7; d_call: .; clone_size: few; cdr3_nt: TGTGCCAGCAGTGATCGGTACGAGCAGTACTTC; cdr3_aa: CASSDRYEQYF
v_call: TRBV28; j_call: TRBJ2-5; d_call: TRBD1; clone_size: few; cdr3_nt: TGTGCCAGCAGGCGAAACAGGGGAGTAGAGACCCAGTACTTC; cdr3_aa: CASRRNRGVETQYF
v_call: TRBV14; j_call: TRBJ2-5; d_call: TRBD2; clone_size: few; cdr3_nt: TGTGCCAGCAGCCAACGGACTAGCGATGGGCGAGAGACCCAGTACTTC; cdr3_aa: CASSQRTSDGRETQYF
v_call: TRBV19; j_call: TRBJ2-7; d_call: .; clone_size: .; cdr3_nt: TGTGCCAGTAGTACCAGACTGCGCGGGGTCCCTAACTCCTACGAGCAGTACTTC; cdr3_aa: CASSTRLRGVPNSYEQYF
v_call: TRBV30; j_call: TRBJ1-1; d_call: .; clone_size: few; cdr3_nt: TGTGCCTGGATAGTAGAGACTGAAGCTTTCTTT; cdr3_aa: CAWIVETEAFF
v_call: TRBV11-2; j_call: TRBJ2-5; d_call: .; clone_size: few; cdr3_nt: TGTGCCAGCAGCTTAGATACAGGGTTGGAGACCCAGTACTTC; cdr3_aa: CASSLDTGLETQYF
v_call: TRBV27; j_call: TRBJ2-7; d_call: TRBD1; clone_size: .; cdr3_nt: TGTGCCAGCCAACCAACCGGGACAGGGGGCTGGTACGAGCAGTACTTC; cdr3_aa: CASQPTGTGGWYEQYF
v_call: TRBV5-1; j_call: TRBJ2-5; d_call: TRBD2; clone_size: .; cdr3_nt: TGCGCCAGCAGCCCCCGACTAGCCGAAGAGACCCAGTACTTC; cdr3_aa: CASSPRLAEETQYF
v_call: TRBV27; j_call: TRBJ2-1; d_call: .; clone_size: .; cdr3_nt: TGTGCCAGCAGCCCCGTAACAGGGCTCAATGAGCAGTTCTTC; cdr3_aa: CASSPVTGLNEQFF
v_call: TRBV29-1; j_call: TRBJ1-4; d_call: TRBD1; clone_size: .; cdr3_nt: TGCAGCGTGGGGACAGGGACGAATGGCAAACTGTTTTTT; cdr3_aa: CSVGTGTNGKLFF
v_call: TRBV30; j_call: TRBJ2-3; d_call: TRBD2; clone_size: .; cdr3_nt: TGTGCCTGGAGTGTTCTCGGGGGGACGCAGTATTTT; cdr3_aa: CAWSVLGGTQYF
v_call: TRBV30; j_call: TRBJ2-1; d_call: TRBD2; clone_size: few; cdr3_nt: TGTGCCTGGAGTGTCCTAGCGGGATCGGGAGGTGAGCAGTTCTTC; cdr3_aa: CAWSVLAGSGGEQFF
v_call: TRBV5-1; j_call: TRBJ2-5; d_call: .; clone_size: few; cdr3_nt: TGCGCCAGCAGCTTGGAGGCTCAGGGGGAGACCCAGTACTTC; cdr3_aa: CASSLEAQGETQYF
v_call: TRBV28; j_call: TRBJ2-7; d_call: TRBD1; clone_size: few; cdr3_nt: TGTGCCAGCAGTTTGCCACAGGGGTACGCGTACGAGCAGTACTTC; cdr3_aa: CASSLPQGYAYEQYF
v_call: TRBV4-3; j_call: TRBJ2-5; d_call: TRBD2; clone_size: few; cdr3_nt: TGCGCCAGCAGCCAAGGCGGCGGGGGTGGGGAGCCGGAGACCCAGTACTTC; cdr3_aa: CASSQGGGGGEPETQYF